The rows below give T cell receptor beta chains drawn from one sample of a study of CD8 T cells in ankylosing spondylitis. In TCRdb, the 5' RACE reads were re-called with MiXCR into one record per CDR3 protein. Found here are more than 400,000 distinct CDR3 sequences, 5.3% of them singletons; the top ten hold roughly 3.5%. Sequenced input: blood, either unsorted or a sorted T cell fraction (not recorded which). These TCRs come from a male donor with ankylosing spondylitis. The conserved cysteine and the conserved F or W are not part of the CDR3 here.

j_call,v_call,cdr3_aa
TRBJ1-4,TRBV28,ASSTWGDSSTNEKLF
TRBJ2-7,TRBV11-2,ASSSKPHEGGSSYEQY
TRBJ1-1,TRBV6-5,ATEVLTPRTEAF
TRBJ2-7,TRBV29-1,SVAGTVNYEQY
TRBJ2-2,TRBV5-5,ASSLALVTTGELF
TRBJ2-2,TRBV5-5,ASSLVRGWNTGELF
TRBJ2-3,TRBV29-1,SVEGIGTSGSVSTDTQY
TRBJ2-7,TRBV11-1,ASSLTIGRVYEQY
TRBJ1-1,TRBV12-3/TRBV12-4,ASSLRVQATEAF
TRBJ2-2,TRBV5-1,ASSFNRGELF
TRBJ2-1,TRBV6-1,ASSRLYSYNEQF
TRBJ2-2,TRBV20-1,SARDTGRRGTGELF
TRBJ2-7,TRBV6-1,ASTPQRYSSYEQY
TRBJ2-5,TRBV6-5,ASSYWRGASRLETQY
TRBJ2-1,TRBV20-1,SARADRANEQF
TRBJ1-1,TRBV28,ASRTSPGGGGAGAEAF
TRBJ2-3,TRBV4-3,ASSQAGTSDYTDTQY
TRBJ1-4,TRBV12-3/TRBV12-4,ASSQDISEKLF
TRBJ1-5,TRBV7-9,ASSKQEAQPQH
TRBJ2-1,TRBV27,ASSLAGGPSEQF
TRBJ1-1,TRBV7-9,ASHGARTEAF
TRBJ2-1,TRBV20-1,SARVVEDFRTYNEQF
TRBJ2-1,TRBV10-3,AISREVGNEQF
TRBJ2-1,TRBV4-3,ASSRDYYTYNEQF
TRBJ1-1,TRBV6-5,ASSYQDRGPEAF
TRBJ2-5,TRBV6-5,ASSTRGYQETQY
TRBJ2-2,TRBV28,ASSPRSKGLRTGELF
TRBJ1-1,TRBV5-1,ASSLGAGRNTEAF